This T cell receptor beta chain was profiled in a study of T cell changes during pregnancy in multiple sclerosis. V was trimmed by 4 bases and J by 5 bases, leaving 12 bases between them. Per the germline V gene, CDR1 is SGHNT and CDR2 is YYREEE (reference sequence). The CDR3 is 13 amino acids. Assay used: immunoSEQ multiplex PCR; TCRdb lists only in-frame clones, some missing. In the table there are fewer than 30,000 clones, about 88% of which are singletons. Sequenced material: CD8+ T cells from peripheral blood mononuclear cells, taken in the second trimester of pregnancy. This clonotype was sampled from a female donor with multiple sclerosis, enrolled in a pregnancy study. The V gene is TRBV5-4, the J gene TRBJ1-1, with TRBD1 as a possible D gene (6 bases). CDR3 nucleotide sequence: TGTGCCAGCAGCCTGGGGGCTCGGACTGAAGCTTTCTTT. Translated, it gives CASSLGARTEAFF. Looking up the rest from reference TRBV5-4 and TRBJ1-1 gives the full variable domain: ETGVTQSPTHLIKTRGQQVTLRCSSQSGHNTVSWYQQALGQGPQFIFQYYREEENGRGNFPPRFSGLQFPNYSSELNVNALELDDSALYLCASSLGARTEAFFGQGTRLTVV.